These 27 T cell receptor beta chains share one sample of origin, sequenced in a study of radiotherapy plus CTLA-4 blockade in lung cancer. Sequenced by immunoSEQ multiplex PCR; TCRdb stores in-frame clones only, minus some. The sample lists about 38,000 clones, 70% to 80% occurring once. This specimen was peripheral blood, taken from a patient treated with radiotherapy plus ipilimumab. Receptors originate from a human donor with non-small cell lung cancer who had stable disease on radiotherapy plus ipilimumab.

This clone turned up a few times. The chain carries TRBV7-2 and TRBJ2-7; D call uncertain. Trimming shortened V by 2 bases and J by 1 base, and 3 bases separated the two germline ends. CDR1 is SGHTA and CDR2 is FQGNSA in the germline V gene. The CDR3 contains 12 residues. The CDR3 bases are TGTGCCAGCAGCTTAACTTCCTACGAGCAGTACTTC. It translates to CASSLTSYEQYF.

V gene TRBV10-1 combines with J gene TRBJ1-1; D remains unclear. CDR1 and CDR2 from the germline V gene are WNHNN and SYGVQD (reference sequence). This CDR3 spans 13 amino acids. V was trimmed by 6 bases and J by 2 bases, leaving 10 bases between them. The CDR3 sequence: CASSHGLNTEAFF. The DNA of the CDR3 is TGCGCCAGCAGCCACGGACTTAACACTGAAGCTTTCTTT.

The chain joins TRBV28 to TRBJ1-5; D is ambiguous. V lost 8 bases and J 1 base, leaving 18 bases between the germline ends. Germline CDR1 is MDHEN and CDR2 is SYDVKM. This CDR3 comprises 16 residues. The CDR3 nucleotides read TGTGCCAGCGGCCCGACAAAGGGCGGGAGCAATCAGCCCCAGCATTTT. As protein: CASGPTKGGSNQPQHF.

Only a few counts were recorded for this clone. The J gene is TRBJ1-1, the V gene TRBV6-5, with 7 bases aligning to TRBD1. This CDR3 spans 12 amino acids. The V gene end was trimmed by 7 bases and the J gene end by 3 bases; junction bases not matched to a gene: 2. The germline CDR1 and CDR2 sequences are MNHEY and SVGAGI. The CDR3 loop is CASIRGDTEAFF. The CDR3 coding sequence is TGTGCCAGCATCAGGGGGGACACTGAAGCTTTCTTT.

The chain is built from TRBV19 and TRBJ2-7; D is undetermined. Trimming removed 3 bases at V and 0 bases at J, with 6 bases between. The CDR3 extends over 13 amino acids. The germline gives CDR1 LNHDA, CDR2 SQIVND (reference sequence). The CDR3: CASSIKSSYEQYF. In nucleotides, the CDR3 is TGTGCCAGTAGTATCAAGAGCTCCTACGAGCAGTACTTC.

The J gene is TRBJ2-3, the V gene TRBV5-6; TRBD2 might be the D (5 bases). Trimming removed 7 bases from V and 1 base from J, with 19 bases in between. The germline CDR1 and CDR2 sequences are SGHDT and YYEEEE. The CDR3 is 16 residues long. This CDR3 reads CASRPDTGVGTDTQYF. The CDR3 DNA follows: TGTGCCAGCCGGCCGGATACCGGGGTAGGCACAGATACGCAGTATTTT.

The chain joins TRBV7-9 to TRBJ2-5, with no clear D. CDR3 size: 14 residues. Germline assignment: CDR1 SEHNR and CDR2 FQNEAQ (reference sequence). Trimming removed 6 bases at V and 2 bases at J, with 13 bases between. CDR3 sequence reads: CASRPGFGQETQYF. The CDR3 DNA reads as TGTGCCAGCAGGCCTGGGTTCGGGCAAGAGACCCAGTACTTC.

The table lists this clone with a few counts. The V gene is TRBV10-3, the J gene TRBJ2-3; TRBD2 aligns across 8 bases. V shed 7 bases, J shed 2 bases, and the junction held 11 bases outside the gene matches. The CDR3 consists of 16 residues. CDR1 and CDR2 (germline): ENHRY, SYGVKD. The CDR3 DNA is TGTGCCATCAAGGGGAGGAGCGGGGGACCCACAGATACGCAGTATTTT. Amino acid sequence: CAIKGRSGGPTDTQYF.

This CDR3 reads CASREIFEAFF. Here the CDR3 DNA reads TGTGCCAGCAGGGAGATATTTGAAGCTTTCTTT. The gene calls are TRBV7-8 and TRBJ1-1; D is ambiguous. With 6 bases removed from V and 7 bases from J, the gap between germline ends came to 9 bases. The CDR3 consists of 11 residues. Germline V gene data show CDR1 as SGHVS and CDR2 as FQNEAQ.

V is TRBV6-4 and J is TRBJ1-5; D uncertain. This CDR3 is built from 14 residues. The germline V gene encodes CDR1 MRHNA and CDR2 SNTAGT. Trimming took off 4 bases at V and 2 bases at J, with 9 bases between the two ends. This CDR3 reads CASSVEEGNQPQHF. The DNA of the CDR3 is TGTGCCAGCAGTGTGGAGGAAGGCAATCAGCCCCAGCATTTT.

V usage is TRBV27 and J usage is TRBJ2-1; no clear D. Germline V gene lookup returns CDR1 MNHEY and CDR2 SMNVEV (reference sequence). This CDR3 contains 14 residues. Trimming removed 5 bases at V and 8 bases at J, with 16 bases between. In DNA form, the CDR3 reads TGTGCCAGCAGTGTCCGATCACAGAACCATGAGCAGTTCTTC. Translation: CASSVRSQNHEQFF.

The chain carries TRBV30 and TRBJ1-1, with 7 bases lining up with TRBD1. Germline V gives CDR1 GTSNPN, CDR2 SVGIG (reference sequence). J gave up 3 bases and V 3 bases, and 7 bases lay outside the gene matches. The CDR3 spans 14 residues. CDR3 sequence: CAWSRQGEYTEAFF. For the CDR3, the DNA is TGTGCCTGGAGCCGACAGGGTGAGTACACTGAAGCTTTCTTT.

The chain carries TRBV16 and TRBJ1-1; possibly TRBD1 for D (6 bases). CDR3 size: 15 residues. The germline V gene has CDR1 KGHSY and CDR2 FQNENV. V was trimmed by 0 bases and J by 6 bases, leaving 14 bases between them. The CDR3 DNA is TGTGCCAGCAGCCAATCGGCCAGGGGACGGGCTGAAGCTTTCTTT. This translates into CASSQSARGRAEAFF.

The V and J genes are TRBV6-6 and TRBJ2-3, with 10 nucleotides matching TRBD2. V lost 6 bases, J lost 3 bases, and 6 bases stayed unmatched. Germline V lookup: CDR1 MNHNY, CDR2 SVGAGI (reference sequence). The CDR3 contains 15 residues. CDR3 in DNA: TGTGCCAGCAGCCATAGCGGGGGGTCTACAGATACGCAGTATTTT. This gives the protein CASSHSGGSTDTQYF.

This chain uses TRBV5-1 with TRBJ2-3; 7 nucleotides line up with TRBD1. There are 14 residues in the CDR3. J gave up 8 bases and V 4 bases, and 10 bases lay outside the gene matches. Germline V gene sequence: CDR1 SGHRS, CDR2 YFSETQ. The CDR3: CASSPGTAIGTQYF. CDR3 bases: TGCGCCAGCAGCCCCGGGACAGCCATTGGTACGCAGTATTTT.

The V call is TRBV28, the J call TRBJ1-6, with 8 bases fitting TRBD1. The germline gives CDR1 MDHEN, CDR2 SYDVKM. The J segment lost 7 bases and the V segment lost 6 bases, leaving 5 bases of the junction unmatched. The CDR3 loop spans 14 amino acids. This chain's CDR3 is CASRWTGRNSPLHF. CDR3 coding DNA: TGTGCCAGCAGATGGACAGGGCGGAATTCACCCCTCCACTTT.

The rearrangement uses TRBV6-6 and TRBJ1-1; TRBD1 might be the D (6 bases). Germline-derived CDR1 and CDR2 are MNHNY and SVGAGI (reference sequence). Trimming took 6 bases from V and 1 from J, leaving 18 bases between them. The CDR3 loop spans 16 amino acids. Here the CDR3 reads CASRRQTRGGNTEAFF. In nucleotides, the CDR3 is TGTGCCAGCAGACGACAAACCAGGGGTGGGAACACTGAAGCTTTCTTT.

This chain connects TRBV18 to TRBJ2-5; D remains unclear. In germline, CDR1 is KGHSH, CDR2 LQKENI. This CDR3 has 13 residues. The germline V and J ends were trimmed by 1 base and 5 bases, with 8 bases remaining between them. The CDR3: CASSPQLTETQYF. For the CDR3, the DNA is TGTGCCAGCTCACCACAGCTAACGGAGACCCAGTACTTC.

This clone has a handful of counts. In DNA, the CDR3 is TGCGCCAGCAGCGGGACAGGTTATGAAGCTTTCTTT. It specifies CASSGTGYEAFF. The chain employs TRBV5-1 and TRBJ1-1, with TRBD1 matching over 8 bases. The CDR3 extends over 12 amino acids. Germline loops: CDR1 SGHRS, CDR2 YFSETQ. The V and J ends lost 4 bases and 7 bases, in that order; junction bases with no gene match: 3. Together with reference TRBV5-1 and TRBJ1-1, the CDR3 gives the full variable domain: KAGVTQTPRYLIKTRGQQVTLSCSPISGHRSVSWYQQTPGQGLQFLFEYFSETQRNKGNFPGRFSGRQFSNSRSEMNVSTLELGDSALYLCASSGTGYEAFFGQGTRLTVV.

This chain links TRBV5-6 with TRBJ1-1; no clear D gene. The CDR3 has 15 residues. Germline CDR1 and CDR2: SGHDT and YYEEEE. V was shortened by 0 bases and J by 1 base, with 10 bases between the two germline ends. The CDR3 spells CASSLGLRGNTEAFF. For the CDR3, the DNA is TGTGCCAGCAGCTTGGGCCTCCGAGGGAACACTGAAGCTTTCTTT.

The J gene is TRBJ1-2, the V gene TRBV29-1, with D uncertain. Trimming took off 5 bases at V and 4 bases at J, with 8 bases between the two ends. The germline V gene encodes CDR1 SQVTM and CDR2 ANQGSEA. This CDR3 is 11 amino acids long. The CDR3 nucleotides read TGCAGCGTTTCACGGGGCTATGGCTACACCTTC. Translating gives CSVSRGYGYTF.

This rearrangement joins TRBV7-9 to TRBJ2-2; 11 bases align to TRBD1. The trim removed 5 bases at V and 7 bases at J, leaving 12 bases unmatched. The CDR3 is 17 residues long. Looked up from germline, CDR1 is SEHNR and CDR2 is FQNEAQ (reference sequence). CDR3: CASSLYPDRGHHGELFF. The CDR3 coding sequence is TGTGCCAGCAGCCTTTACCCGGACAGGGGGCACCACGGGGAGCTGTTTTTT.

This clone has just a few counts. The rearrangement uses TRBV6-5 and TRBJ1-1; D is undetermined. This CDR3 has 13 residues. The germline gives CDR1 MNHEY, CDR2 SVGAGI. The ends were cut back, 0 bases at V and 5 bases at J, with 7 bases in the middle. CDR3 coding DNA: TGTGCCAGCAGTTACTCGGGGTGGACTGAAGCTTTCTTT. Protein sequence: CASSYSGWTEAFF.

The chain links TRBV12-5 to TRBJ1-1; D gene uncertain. The CDR3 sequence is 13 residues long. Trimming cost V 2 bases and J 1 base, with 5 bases left between them. Germline V gene lookup returns CDR1 LGHNT and CDR2 FRNRAP. The CDR3 sequence: CASGLYGNTEAFF. CDR3 DNA: TGTGCTAGTGGTTTGTACGGGAACACTGAAGCTTTCTTT.

The CDR3 region has the DNA TGTGCCAGCAGTCGTGCGGGGGGCGCCGAGCAGTACGTC. It yields the protein CASSRAGGAEQYV. The chain carries TRBV6-1 and TRBJ2-7; 8 bases are shared with TRBD2. The V gene's germline CDR1 is MNHNS and CDR2 SASEGT. V shed 5 bases and J 6 bases; nucleotides not matched to a gene: 6. The CDR3 is 13 amino acids.

The gene calls are TRBV19 and TRBJ2-3, with 8 positions matching TRBD1. Trimming cost V 4 bases and J 5 bases; bases outside gene matches: 5. CDR1 is LNHDA and CDR2 is SQIVND in the germline V gene (reference sequence). The CDR3 totals 14 residues. The CDR3 reads CASSKDRARDTQYF. The CDR3 bases are TGTGCCAGTAGTAAGGACAGGGCTAGAGATACGCAGTATTTT.

The chain is built from TRBV18 and TRBJ2-2; weak D call: TRBD2 (6 bases). The V gene lost 8 bases and the J gene lost 4 bases, with 11 bases spanning the gap. Germline lookup yields CDR1 KGHSH and CDR2 LQKENI. This CDR3 spans 13 amino acids. CDR3 in DNA: TGTGCCAGCGTCCTCGGGGGCACCGGGGAGCTGTTTTTT. Protein: CASVLGGTGELFF.